This T cell receptor (beta chain) emerged from a study (dated by TCRdb to 2022 to 2024). Here is what the overall study found, with its caveats: Further investigation, including longitudinal sampling and assessment of a control group, is stated by the authors to be required.

CDR1 and CDR2 are drawn from the germline V gene: SQVTM, ANQGSEA. The CDR3 measures 13 amino acids from cysteine to phenylalanine. Only the CDR3 portion is preserved as DNA: 39 bases, with reading frame beginning at the first base. The V and J ends are trimmed by 3 bases and 2 bases, leaving 10 bases between them. PBMCs were isolated from peripheral blood, and genomic DNA from unsorted PBMCs was used for TCR beta sequencing. About this clone: Its specific antigen is unknown. Base qualities are not recorded, but no much larger clone differs from it by a single base.

Survey-level sequencing on the immunoSEQ platform was used to profile TCR beta chain repertoires. The study's own analysis went as follows. Repertoire diversity was quantified as the inverse Simpson index, and CDR3 amino acid length spectratypes and V-J pairing frequencies were compared. Clonotypes specific to SARS-CoV-2, CMV, influenza A and EBV were annotated by matching TCR beta CDR3 sequences against VDJdb. TCRdb provides this immuneACCESS table in a form limited to in-frame rearrangements. Some clones are lacking; in checked studies, under half of them reflect an unresolved V gene, and why the rest are absent is not known. The D gene and trimming were derived from the DNA, and the V and J assignments and clone size from that table. This sample comprises under 90,000 clones, over 85% of them detected only once. The ten largest clones add up to under 4.5% of the sample.

This clonotype originated in a middle-aged man with rheumatoid arthritis. The sample comprised PBMCs. The rearrangement combines TRBV29-1 with TRBJ1-2, with no D gene named confidently. The CDR3 protein sequence reads: CSVESRTNYGYTF. The DNA is TGCAGCGTTGAGTCGCGAACGAACTATGGCTACACCTTC.